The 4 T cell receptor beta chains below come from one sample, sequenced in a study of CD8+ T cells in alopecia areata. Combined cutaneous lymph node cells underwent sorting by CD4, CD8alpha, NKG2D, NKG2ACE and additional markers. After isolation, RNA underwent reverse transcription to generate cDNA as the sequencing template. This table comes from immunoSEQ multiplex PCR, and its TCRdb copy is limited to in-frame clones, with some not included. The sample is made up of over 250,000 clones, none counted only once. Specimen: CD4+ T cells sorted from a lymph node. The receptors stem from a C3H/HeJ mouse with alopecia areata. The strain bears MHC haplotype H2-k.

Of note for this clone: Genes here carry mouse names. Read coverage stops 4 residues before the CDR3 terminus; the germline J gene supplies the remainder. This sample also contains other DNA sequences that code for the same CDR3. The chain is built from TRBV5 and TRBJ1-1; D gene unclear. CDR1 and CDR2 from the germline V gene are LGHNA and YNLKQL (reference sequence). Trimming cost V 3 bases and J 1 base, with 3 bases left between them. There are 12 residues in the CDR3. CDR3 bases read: TGTGCCAGCAGCCAGAGAAACACA. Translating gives CASSQRNT. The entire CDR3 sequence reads CASSQRNTEVFF.

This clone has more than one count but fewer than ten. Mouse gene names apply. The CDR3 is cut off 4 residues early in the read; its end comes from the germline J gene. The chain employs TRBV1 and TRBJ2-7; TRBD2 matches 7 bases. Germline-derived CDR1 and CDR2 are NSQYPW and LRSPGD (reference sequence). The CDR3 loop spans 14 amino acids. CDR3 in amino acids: CTCSAARLGYEQYF. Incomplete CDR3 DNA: TGCACCTGCAGTGCGGCCAGACTGGGTTAT.

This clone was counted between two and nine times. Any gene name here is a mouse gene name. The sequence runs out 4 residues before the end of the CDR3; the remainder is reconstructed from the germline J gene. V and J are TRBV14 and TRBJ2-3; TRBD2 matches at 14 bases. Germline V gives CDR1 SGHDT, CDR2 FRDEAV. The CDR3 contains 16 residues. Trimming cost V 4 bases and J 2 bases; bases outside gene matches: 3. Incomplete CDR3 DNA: TGTGCCAGCAGTCGGGGACTGGGGGGGCTTGCAGAA. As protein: CASSRGLGGLAE. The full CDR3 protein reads CASSRGLGGLAETLYF.

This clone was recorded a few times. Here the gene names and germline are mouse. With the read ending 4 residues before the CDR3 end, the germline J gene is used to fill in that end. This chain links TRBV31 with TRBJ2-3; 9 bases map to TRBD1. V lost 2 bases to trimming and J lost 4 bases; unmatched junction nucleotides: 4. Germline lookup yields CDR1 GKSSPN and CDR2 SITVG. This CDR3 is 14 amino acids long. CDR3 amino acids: CAWSKDRGPETLYF. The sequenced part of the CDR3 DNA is TGTGCCTGGAGTAAGGACAGGGGACCAGAA. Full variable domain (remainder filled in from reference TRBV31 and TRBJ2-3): AQTIHQWPVAEIKAVGSPLSLGCTIKGKSSPNLYWYWQATGGTLQQLFYSITVGQVESVVQLNLSASRPKDDQFILSTEKLLLSHSGFYLCAWSKDRGPETLYFGSGTRLTVL.